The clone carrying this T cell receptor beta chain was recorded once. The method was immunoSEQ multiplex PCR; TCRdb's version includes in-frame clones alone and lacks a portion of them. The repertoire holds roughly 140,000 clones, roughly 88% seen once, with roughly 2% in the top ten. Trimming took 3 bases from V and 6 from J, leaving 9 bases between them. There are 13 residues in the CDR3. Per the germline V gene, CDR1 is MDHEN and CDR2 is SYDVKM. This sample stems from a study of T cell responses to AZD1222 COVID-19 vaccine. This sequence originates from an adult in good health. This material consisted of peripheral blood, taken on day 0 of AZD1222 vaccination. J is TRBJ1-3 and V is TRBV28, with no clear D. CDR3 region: CASSFPGVNTIYF. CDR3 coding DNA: TGTGCCAGCAGTTTCCCCGGGGTAAACACCATATATTTT.